Below are 14 T cell receptor beta chains sequenced from a single sample in a study of T cells after yellow fever vaccination. Each CDR3 protein gets one entry after TCRdb re-called the 5' RACE reads with MiXCR. The sample shows about 400,000 distinct CDR3 sequences, about 6.2% of them seen only once. The sample in question was PBMCs, obtained 5 days after the yellow fever booster vaccination. The receptors stem from a man aged 25 to 45 who received the YFV17D yellow fever vaccine.

This clonotype was picked up a small number of times. The J gene is TRBJ2-5, the V gene TRBV7-9, with TRBD2 identical over 8 bases. V gave up 4 bases and J gave up 4 bases; unmatched junction bases: 8. CDR1 is SEHNR, CDR2 FQNEAQ, per germline (reference sequence). This CDR3 is 15 amino acids long. CDR3 sequence reads: CASSSRTGGTETQYF. CDR3 DNA sequence: TGTGCCAGCAGCTCCCGGACGGGGGGGACAGAGACCCAGTACTTC.

The chain links TRBV7-2 to TRBJ1-5; no definite D call. Germline values: CDR1 SGHTA, CDR2 FQGNSA. Trimming left V 5 bases short and J 0 bases short, with 8 bases between. CDR3 length equals 14 residues. CDR3 bases: TGTGCCAGCAGCCCGACATTTAGCAATCAGCCCCAGCATTTT. As protein: CASSPTFSNQPQHF.

This clonotype was detected ten times or more. The V gene is TRBV4-1, the J gene TRBJ2-5; TRBD2 agrees at 8 bases. J lost 4 bases, V lost 3 bases, and 13 bases had no gene match. CDR1 and CDR2 (germline): MGHRA, YSYEKL. This CDR3 has 17 amino acids. The CDR3 loop reads CASSHRIAGRTGETQYF. The DNA for the CDR3 is TGCGCCAGCAGCCATAGGATAGCGGGACGAACAGGAGAGACCCAGTACTTC.

This chain joins TRBV28 and TRBJ2-3, with D unresolved. Germline CDR1 and CDR2: MDHEN and SYDVKM. This CDR3 comprises 10 residues. V lost 3 bases, J lost 6 bases, and 1 base lay in between. The CDR3 region is CASSFDTQYF. In nucleotides, the CDR3 is TGTGCCAGCAGTTTCGATACGCAGTATTTT. Full variable domain (outside the CDR3, taken from reference TRBV28 and TRBJ2-3): DVKVTQSSRYLVKRTGEKVFLECVQDMDHENMFWYRQDPGLGLRLIYFSYDVKMKEKGDIPEGYSVSREKKERFSLILESASTNQTSMYLCASSFDTQYFGPGTRLTVL.

This clonotype was counted many times. V usage is TRBV20-1 and J usage is TRBJ2-1; D possibly uses TRBD1 or TRBD2 (5 bases each). From germline, CDR1 is DFQATT and CDR2 SNEGSKA (reference sequence). The CDR3 covers 14 residues. V was cut by 2 bases and J by 10 bases, with 18 bases left in between. CDR3: CSARNLSSGTEQFF. CDR3 sequence (DNA): TGCAGTGCTAGAAATCTCTCCTCCGGGACCGAGCAGTTCTTC.

This clonotype has a handful of counts. Compared with germline, one end of the junction differs, possibly owing to a read error. This chain links TRBV20-1 with TRBJ1-1, with 8 bases identical to TRBD1. CDR1 is DFQATT, CDR2 SNEGSKA, per germline (reference sequence). This CDR3 has 14 residues. For the CDR3, the DNA is TGCAGTGCTGGAGACAGGGGAAGAACGTCTGAAGCTTTCTTT. This encodes CSAGDRGRTSEAFF.

This clonotype was counted only a few times. V is TRBV7-2 and J is TRBJ2-5, with 10 nucleotides matching TRBD2. V lost 2 bases and J lost 4; bases outside the gene matches: 4. The CDR3 spans 15 residues. Germline V gene sequence: CDR1 SGHTA, CDR2 FQGNSA. The DNA of the CDR3 is TGTGCCAGCAGCTTACTAGCGGGAGAAGGAGAGACCCAGTACTTC. It codes for CASSLLAGEGETQYF.

This clonotype occurred a few times. V and J are TRBV30 and TRBJ2-1; D might be TRBD1 (7 bases). V lost 2 bases to trimming and J lost 9 bases, with 20 bases between them. This CDR3 spans 15 amino acids. Per the germline V gene, CDR1 is GTSNPN and CDR2 is SVGIG (reference sequence). CDR3 bases: TGTGCCTGGAGTTCTCCCCCCGGAGGGGGCGTTGAGCAGTTCTTC. Translating gives CAWSSPPGGGVEQFF.

This clonotype was seen at least ten times. The genes are TRBV20-1 and TRBJ2-7; TRBD2 aligns across 9 bases. V was pared by 6 bases and J by 3 bases, with 6 bases of the junction left unmatched. CDR3 length: 13 residues. Germline assignment: CDR1 DFQATT and CDR2 SNEGSKA (reference sequence). CDR3 coding DNA: TGCAGTGCCTTAGCGGGAGAGCACTACGAGCAGTACTTC. Encoded protein: CSALAGEHYEQYF.

This clonotype was counted only a few times. The chain uses TRBV4-1 and TRBJ2-1; D possibly uses TRBD1 or TRBD2 (7 bases each). Trimming stripped 0 bases from V and 2 bases from J, with 23 bases between. Per the germline V gene, CDR1 is MGHRA and CDR2 is YSYEKL. The CDR3 has 20 residues. The chain's CDR3 is CASSQDWAGGRERAYNEQFF. The DNA for the CDR3 is TGCGCCAGCAGCCAAGATTGGGCAGGGGGGCGGGAGCGCGCCTACAATGAGCAGTTCTTC.

A remark on this clonotype: Germline and junction disagree at one end, which may indicate a read error. The CDR3 loop reads CASSLTNTGELLF. The CDR3 DNA follows: TGTGCCAGCAGCTTAACCAACACCGGGGAGCTGTTATTT. The chain joins TRBV7-3 to TRBJ2-2; possible D gene TRBD2, 5 bases. From germline, CDR1 is SGHTA and CDR2 FQGTGA. The CDR3 has 13 amino acids.

V and J are TRBV20-1 and TRBJ1-6, with TRBD1 as a possible D gene (6 bases). V was clipped by 0 bases and J by 9 bases, with 15 bases between them. This CDR3 has 15 residues. Germline CDR1 DFQATT, CDR2 SNEGSKA (reference sequence). This CDR3 is CSARDPRQVGSPLHF. CDR3 DNA sequence: TGCAGTGCTAGAGACCCACGACAGGTCGGTTCACCCCTCCACTTT.

As DNA, the CDR3 is TGCGCCAGCAGTCCAGAGCGGGAGGGCCCTTATGATACGCAGTATTTT. It codes for CASSPEREGPYDTQYF. This chain connects TRBV23-1 to TRBJ2-3, with TRBD2 matching 10 bases. TRBV23-1 is recorded as an ORF, its role being uncertain. The J segment lost 6 bases and the V segment lost 4 bases, leaving 10 bases of the junction unmatched. This CDR3 has 16 residues.

This clonotype has a handful of counts. V and J are TRBV4-1 and TRBJ1-6, with a weak D call TRBD1 (5 bases). Trimming took off 1 base at V and 5 bases at J, with 12 bases between the two ends. From germline, CDR1 is MGHRA and CDR2 YSYEKL. CDR3 length equals 16 residues. CDR3 nucleotide sequence: TGCGCCAGCAGCCAAGGCGGGGGAACTCATAATTCACCCCTCCACTTT. Its translation is CASSQGGGTHNSPLHF.